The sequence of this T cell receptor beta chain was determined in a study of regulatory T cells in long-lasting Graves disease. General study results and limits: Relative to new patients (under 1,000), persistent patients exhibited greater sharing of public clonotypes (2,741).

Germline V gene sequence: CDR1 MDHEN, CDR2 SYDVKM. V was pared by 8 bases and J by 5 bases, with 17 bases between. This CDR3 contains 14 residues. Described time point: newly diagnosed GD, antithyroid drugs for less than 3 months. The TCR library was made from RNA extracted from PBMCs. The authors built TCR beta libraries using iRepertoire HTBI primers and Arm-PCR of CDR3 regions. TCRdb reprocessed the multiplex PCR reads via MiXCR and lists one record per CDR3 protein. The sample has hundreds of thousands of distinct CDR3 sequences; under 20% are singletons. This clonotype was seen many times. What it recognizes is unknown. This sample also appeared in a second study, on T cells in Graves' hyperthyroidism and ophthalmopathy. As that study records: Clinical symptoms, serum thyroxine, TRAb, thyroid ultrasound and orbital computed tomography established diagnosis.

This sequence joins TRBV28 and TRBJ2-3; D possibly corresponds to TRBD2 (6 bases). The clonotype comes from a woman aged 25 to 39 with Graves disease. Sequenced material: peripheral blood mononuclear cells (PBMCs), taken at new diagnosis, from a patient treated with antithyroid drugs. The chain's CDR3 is CASAFGGGEDTQYF. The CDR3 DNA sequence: TGTGCCAGCGCTTTTGGGGGAGGAGAAGATACGCAGTATTTT. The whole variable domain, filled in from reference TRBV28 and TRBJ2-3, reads DVKVTQSSRYLVKRTGEKVFLECVQDMDHENMFWYRQDPGLGLRLIYFSYDVKMKEKGDIPEGYSVSREKKERFSLILESASTNQTSMYLCASAFGGGEDTQYFGPGTRLTVL.